The rows below give T cell receptor beta chains drawn from one sample of a study of blood T cell repertoires in COVID-19. Generated by immunoSEQ multiplex PCR, the TCRdb table keeps only in-frame clones and is missing some. The table lists a few hundred thousand clones, about 88% of them singletons. The sample was peripheral blood. These receptors all stem from a man aged 50-60 years with COVID-19, enrolled during active disease. CDR3s include the opening cysteine and the closing phenylalanine or tryptophan. The D gene is left open where the match is weak. Where a row states a size, it is once, few, many or the class of an expanded clone; other rows omit it.

V gene	clone size	D gene	J gene	CDR3 protein	CDR3 DNA
TRBV21-1	-	-	TRBJ2-2	CASSNVPRTDKTQDANTGELFF	TGTGCCAGCAGCAATGTACCGCGGACGGACAAGACGCAAGACGCGAACACCGGGGAGCTGTTTTTT
TRBV2	-	-	TRBJ2-7	CASSPYGGIFNEQYF	TGTGCCAGCAGTCCTTATGGAGGGATATTCAACGAGCAGTACTTC
TRBV9	few	TRBD1	TRBJ1-2	CASSFGQGANYGYTF	TGTGCCAGCAGCTTCGGACAGGGAGCTAACTATGGCTACACCTTC
TRBV7-9	few	-	TRBJ2-1	CASSFLSQGAYNEQFF	TGTGCCAGCAGCTTTTTGTCTCAAGGGGCGTACAATGAGCAGTTCTTC
TRBV7-2	-	-	TRBJ1-3	CASSWAPNSGNTIYF	TGTGCCAGCAGCTGGGCCCCAAACTCTGGAAACACCATATATTTT
TRBV2	-	-	TRBJ2-7	CASNRFSSYEQYF	TGTGCCAGTAACAGGTTTAGCTCCTACGAGCAGTACTTC
TRBV28	-	-	TRBJ2-5	CASSLSQGKETQYF	TGTGCCAGCAGTTTATCGCAGGGAAAAGAGACCCAGTACTTC
TRBV5-1	-	TRBD1	TRBJ1-2	CASSLEGRGGGYTF	TGCGCCAGCAGCTTGGAAGGGCGAGGGGGCGGCTACACCTTC
TRBV7-2	once	-	TRBJ1-1	CASSSQGETEAFF	TGTGCCAGCAGCTCCCAAGGGGAAACTGAAGCTTTCTTT
TRBV6-1	-	-	TRBJ2-1	CASSELKGDGYNEQFF	TGTGCCAGCAGTGAACTAAAGGGAGACGGTTACAATGAGCAGTTCTTC
TRBV27	-	TRBD1	TRBJ2-1	CASSVDRAPYNEQFF	TGTGCCAGCAGTGTAGACAGGGCTCCTTACAATGAGCAGTTCTTC
TRBV19	-	TRBD1	TRBJ2-6	CATDRGSGANVLTF	TGTGCCACAGACAGGGGGTCTGGGGCCAACGTCCTGACTTTC
TRBV7-8	-	TRBD1	TRBJ2-7	CASSSPAGTGSYEQYF	TGTGCCAGCAGCTCACCCGCCGGGACAGGGAGCTACGAGCAGTACTTC
TRBV5-6	-	-	TRBJ2-1	CASSLAVQTYNEQFF	TGTGCCAGCAGCTTGGCCGTCCAGACCTACAATGAGCAGTTCTTC
TRBV29-1	once	-	TRBJ1-1	CSVLTGSKGTEAFF	TGCAGCGTTTTAACAGGAAGCAAGGGCACTGAAGCTTTCTTT
TRBV7-2	-	-	TRBJ2-3	CASSLAWGGGADTQYF	TGTGCCAGCAGCTTAGCTTGGGGGGGCGGCGCAGATACGCAGTATTTT
TRBV7-9	-	TRBD2	TRBJ2-3	CASSFFRTSGNTDTQYF	TGTGCCAGCAGCTTTTTTAGGACTAGCGGAAACACAGATACGCAGTATTTT
TRBV7-8	-	-	TRBJ2-7	CASSFQEAYEQYF	TGTGCCAGCAGCTTCCAGGAGGCCTACGAGCAGTACTTC
TRBV5-4	-	TRBD1	TRBJ1-1	CASSMTGGALAFF	TGTGCCAGCAGCATGACAGGGGGGGCGCTAGCTTTCTTT
TRBV3-1/TRBV3-2	-	TRBD1	TRBJ1-1	CASSQGQGSGTEAFF	TGTGCCAGCAGCCAAGGACAGGGGAGCGGGACTGAAGCTTTCTTT
TRBV6-2/TRBV6-3	-	-	TRBJ2-7	CASSYPGTYEQYF	TGTGCCAGCAGTTACCCAGGTACCTACGAGCAGTACTTC
TRBV7-2	-	-	TRBJ1-6	CASSIIGGNYNSPLHF	TGTGCCAGCAGCATCATCGGGGGAAACTATAATTCACCCCTCCACTTT
TRBV2	-	TRBD1	TRBJ1-1	CASNFDRVGEAFF	TGTGCCAGCAACTTTGACAGGGTGGGTGAAGCTTTCTTT
TRBV2	-	-	TRBJ1-1	CASRGGRNTEAFF	TGTGCCAGCAGGGGAGGGAGGAACACTGAAGCTTTCTTT
TRBV4-1	few	TRBD2	TRBJ2-1	CASSQSAGGPGEQFF	TGCGCCAGCAGCCAATCTGCGGGAGGGCCCGGGGAGCAGTTCTTC
TRBV6-2/TRBV6-3	-	TRBD2	TRBJ2-1	CASSPGLAGGHWDEQFF	TGTGCCAGCAGTCCCGGACTAGCGGGGGGGCATTGGGATGAGCAGTTCTTC
TRBV3-1/TRBV3-2	-	-	TRBJ2-1	CASSQSAQAHNEQFF	TGTGCCAGCAGCCAATCCGCCCAGGCTCACAATGAGCAGTTCTTC
TRBV7-9	-	-	TRBJ1-1	CASSLIVRNTEAFF	TGTGCCAGCAGCTTAATAGTGAGGAACACTGAAGCTTTCTTT
TRBV7-6	-	TRBD2	TRBJ2-7	CASSKGLADPSEQYF	TGTGCCAGCAGCAAGGGACTAGCGGACCCCTCCGAGCAGTACTTC
TRBV7-9	-	TRBD2	TRBJ2-7	CASSLTTSLPSYEQYF	TGTGCCAGCAGCCTGACGACTAGCCTACCATCCTACGAGCAGTACTTC
TRBV12-3/TRBV12-4	many	-	TRBJ2-3	CASSFLDTQYF	TGTGCCAGCAGTTTCTTGGATACGCAGTATTTT
TRBV6-5	-	-	TRBJ1-1	CASNWGEDTEAFF	TGTGCCAGCAACTGGGGGGAGGACACTGAAGCTTTCTTT